This T cell receptor beta chain came from a study of Ad26.COV2.S vaccination and SARS-CoV-2 variants (dated by TCRdb to 2020 to 2023). With regard to the full study: Donors in the vaccine arm were drawn from COV1001, a multicentre, randomized, double-blind, placebo-controlled phase I-IIa trial testing Ad26.COV2.S in healthy adults. Dosing of Ad26.COV2.S was intramuscular, at either 5x10^10 or 1x10^11 viral particles, delivered as one shot or as two shots spaced 56 days apart. The specificity and breadth of SARS-CoV-2-reactive T cell receptors after Ad26.COV2.S vaccination were assessed by TCRbeta repertoire sequencing. A total of approximately 30 samples were included in the TCR-sequenced set, comprising 19 Ad26.COV2.S vaccine recipients, 5 placebo recipients and 8 SARS-CoV-2 convalescent individuals. Participants in the trial were split at random into five groups of five each, receiving low-dose or high-dose Ad26.COV2.S once or twice, or else placebo on both occasions. Investigators remained blinded to trial group allocation during experiments and outcome assessment. General conclusions and limits of the study: Comparable non-spike TCR breadth was observed between vaccine and placebo recipients, consistent with only spike being contained in the vaccine. It was noted by the authors that total T cell responses may have been underestimated by the TCR breadth and depth analyses. Substantial breadth of spike-specific CD8+ and CD4+ T cell responses was reported after vaccination. The study was not powered to compare responses between vaccine doses or regimens. Ad26.COV2.S recipients had higher spike-specific TCR breadth than placebo recipients (P = 0.0014).

V lost 2 bases and J lost 2 bases; the stretch between them is 11 bases long. The CDR3 runs 15 amino acids, cysteine and phenylalanine included. The DNA shown is the 45-base CDR3, in frame from base 1. Based on the germline V gene, the CDR1 and CDR2 sequences are KGHSH and LQKENI. The immunoSEQ Assay was the method used to sequence TCRbeta CDR3 regions. After extraction, genomic DNA underwent amplification by bias-controlled multiplex PCR, followed by high-throughput sequencing. In the original analysis: Collapsing and filtering of sequences were performed to quantify the absolute abundance of each unique TCRbeta CDR3 region. T cell fraction was estimated by normalization of TCRbeta template counts to usable DNA, with usable DNA being measured through amplification of reference genes present in all nucleated cells. Repertoire TCRs were annotated as SARS-CoV-2-specific by exact matching of V gene, CDR3 amino acid sequence and J gene to a known reactive TCR set. The reference SARS-CoV-2 TCR set came from MIRA and was filtered for enrichment in COVID-19-positive ImmuneCODE repertoires, removing public or cross-reactive TCRs. Based on the MIRA antigens, annotated TCRs were further analysed at the level of specific ORF or position within ORF. Breadth was defined as the number of annotated unique rearrangements divided by the total number of unique productive rearrangements, and depth was defined as the summed frequency of the annotated unique rearrangements. Two-sided Wilcoxon rank-sum tests were applied when comparing TCR breadth between groups. Not all clones reach the TCRdb copy of this immuneACCESS table, which keeps in-frame sequences only. Checked studies attribute under half of the gap to unresolved V genes and leave the rest unexplained. V, J and clone size reflect that table, while D and trimming were determined from the DNA. The sample has a few hundred thousand clones on record, around nine tenths of them singletons. Clones ranked in the top ten supply 3.6% of the sample.

As for this clone: The target of this receptor is not known. No clone much larger than this one lies a single base away; base qualities are absent.

The sample's treatment or condition label, decoded: around 19 received Ad26.COV2.S at low or high dose, single or two shots; 5 received placebo; per-sample allocation not given. Repertoires of vaccine and placebo recipients were sequenced from samples collected on day 63 after the first injection. Cohort 1b enrolled 20 to 30 adults aged 18-55 years at a single site in Boston, USA, between 29 July and 7 August 2020. Ad26.COV2.S was a replication-incompetent adenovirus type 26 vector expressing a prefusion-stabilized SARS-CoV-2 spike protein from the original Wuhan strain. The rearrangement combines TRBV18 with TRBJ2-3; the D region possibly corresponds to TRBD2 (7 bases align). The sample was peripheral blood, taken in a trial of Ad26.COV2.S vaccine versus placebo. This receptor was obtained from a person between 18 and 65 years old who received the Ad26.COV2.S COVID-19 vaccine or a placebo. The base sequence is TGTGCCAGCTCACCAGTTGCGGGGGCCACAGATACGCAGTATTTT. Translated, it reads CASSPVAGATDTQYF.